The clone carrying this TCR beta chain was observed a single time. Its antigen is unidentified. V lost 6 bases, J lost 5 bases, and 16 bases lay in between. The germline gives CDR1 LNHDA, CDR2 SQIVND (reference sequence). This CDR3 has 14 residues. The treatment is: approximately 18 received Ad26.COV2.S at low or high dose, single or two shots; 5 received placebo; per-sample allocation not given. Sampling took place 63 days after the first vaccine or placebo injection. An Ad26 vector that expressed Wuhan-strain SARS-CoV-2 spike constituted the vaccine. This entry comes from a study of Ad26.COV2.S vaccination and SARS-CoV-2 variants. General observations from the study: The TCR-based breadth and depth measures might underestimate overall T cell responses.

Assay: immunoSEQ multiplex PCR; the TCRdb copy retains only in-frame clones and omits some. Of 400,000 to 450,000 clones detected, less than 95% appear once; the ten largest clones hold approximately 4.5%. The starting material was peripheral blood, obtained in a trial of Ad26.COV2.S vaccine versus placebo. The chain is built from TRBV19 and TRBJ2-5; D could derive from TRBD1 or TRBD2 (5 bases each). The clonotype was recovered from a person between 18 and 65 years old who received the Ad26.COV2.S COVID-19 vaccine or a placebo. As DNA, the CDR3 is TGTGCCAGTAGGGGGACGTACGCTGGGGAGACCCAGTACTTC. Protein product: CASRGTYAGETQYF.